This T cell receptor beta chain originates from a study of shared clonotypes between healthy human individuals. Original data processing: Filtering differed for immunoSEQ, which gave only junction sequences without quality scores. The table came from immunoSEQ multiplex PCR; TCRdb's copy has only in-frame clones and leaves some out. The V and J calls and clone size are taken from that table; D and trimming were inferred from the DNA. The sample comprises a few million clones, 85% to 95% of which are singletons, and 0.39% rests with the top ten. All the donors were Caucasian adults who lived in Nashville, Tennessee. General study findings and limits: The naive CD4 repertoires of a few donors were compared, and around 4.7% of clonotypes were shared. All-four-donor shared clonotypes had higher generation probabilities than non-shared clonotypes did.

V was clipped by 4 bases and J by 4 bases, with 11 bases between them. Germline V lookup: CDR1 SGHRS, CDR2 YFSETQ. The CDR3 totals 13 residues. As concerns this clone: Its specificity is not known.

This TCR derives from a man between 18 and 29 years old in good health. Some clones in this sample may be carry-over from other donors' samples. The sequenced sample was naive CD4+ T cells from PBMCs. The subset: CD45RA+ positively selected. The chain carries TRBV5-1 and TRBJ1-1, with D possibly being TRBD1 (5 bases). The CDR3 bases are TGCGCCAGCAGCGGGGGATCGGGCACTGAAGCTTTCTTT. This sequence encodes CASSGGSGTEAFF.